This TCR beta chain is drawn from a study of T cells in tuberculosis. Study summary: In South Africa, adults with active tuberculosis were compared with IGRA-negative and latently infected IGRA-positive adolescents.

Germline V lookup: CDR1 SGHNT, CDR2 YYREEE (reference sequence). V lost 5 bases and J lost 7, with 15 bases in between. The CDR3 contains 13 residues. Clones were sequenced by immunoSEQ multiplex PCR, and TCRdb holds only the in-frame ones, with some missing. The repertoire has under 45,000 clones, 93% of them found once; the top ten carry roughly 6.4%. The receptor was derived from a donor aged 10-29 years with latent tuberculosis or without tuberculosis infection. The sample taken for sequencing was PBMCs. The V gene is TRBV5-4, the J gene TRBJ1-2; D not certain. The CDR3 DNA reads as TGTGCCAGCAGTACTTACGGCGGTGTTGGCTACACCTTC. Protein product: CASSTYGGVGYTF.